This T cell receptor beta chain was captured by sequencing in a study of blood T cell repertoires in COVID-19. Background on the study: Donors in the United States, Italy and Spain gave samples during acute or convalescent COVID-19. Sample material is recorded as cDNA or gDNA derived from T cells, B-cell-depleted T cells, or PBMCs.

With 5 bases clipped from V and 2 bases from J, the junction kept 3 bases outside the gene matches. The CDR3 has 14 amino acids. From germline, CDR1 is SGHTA and CDR2 FQGNSA. In the authors' methods: From reference gene primer amplification, estimates of nucleated cell counts were derived. Profiling relied on immunoSEQ multiplex PCR, and the TCRdb table lists in-frame clones only, not all of them. The V and J calls and the clone size are those of that table, but D and trimming were determined from the DNA. The repertoire holds roughly 62,000 clones, with about four fifths as singletons. J is TRBJ2-5 and V is TRBV7-2; 9 bases agree with TRBD1. This TCR was sampled from a human donor in a cohort sampled during active COVID-19. Sequencing was done on a sample of peripheral blood. The CDR3 is CASSRDRAQETQYF. The DNA for the CDR3 is TGTGCCAGCAGCAGGGACAGGGCTCAAGAGACCCAGTACTTC.